Below, 22 T cell receptor beta chains from the same sample are listed, as sequenced in a study of T cell clonotyping in hematopoietic cell transplantation. Using immunoSEQ multiplex PCR, the repertoire was profiled, and TCRdb retains in-frame clones only, with some absent. In the table there are 15,000 to 20,000 clones, 70% to 75% of which are singletons. Sequenced input: peripheral blood mononuclear cells. The receptors derive from an older woman in good health. Some clones in this sample may be carry-over from other donors' samples.

The genes are TRBV7-3 and TRBJ1-5, with unresolved D. Germline V gene sequence: CDR1 SGHTA, CDR2 FQGTGA. V lost 6 bases to trimming and J lost 7 bases, with 13 bases between them. CDR3 length: 13 residues. Written as DNA, the CDR3 is TGTGCCAGCAGTTCACTCGAGCGACAGCCCCAGCATTTT. Its protein product is CASSSLERQPQHF.

The genes are TRBV25-1 and TRBJ1-2, with 9 positions matching TRBD1. With 8 bases clipped from V and 6 bases from J, the junction kept 16 bases outside the gene matches. The CDR3 totals 16 residues. In germline, CDR1 is MGHDK, CDR2 SYGVNS. The CDR3 DNA sequence: TGTGCCAGCTCCCGATTGGGGACAGGGTTTGAGGATGGCTACACCTTC. Protein sequence: CASSRLGTGFEDGYTF.

The sample holds a few counts of this clone. CDR3 region: CASRPPGGSEQYF. The CDR3 region has the DNA TGTGCCAGCAGGCCTCCCGGGGGCAGCGAGCAGTACTTC. The chain joins TRBV11-2 to TRBJ2-7; D possibly uses TRBD1 or TRBD2 (6 bases each). The CDR3 runs 13 residues. Germline V lookup: CDR1 SGHAT, CDR2 FQNNGV. V was cut by 6 bases and J by 6 bases, with 15 bases left in between. Variable domain in full (rest from reference TRBV11-2 and TRBJ2-7): EAGVAQSPRYKIIEKRQSVAFWCNPISGHATLYWYQQILGQGPKLLIQFQNNGVVDDSQLPKDRFSAERLKGVDSTLKIQPAKLEDSAVYLCASRPPGGSEQYFGPGTRLTVT.

The rearrangement uses TRBV19 and TRBJ1-4, with 9 bases matching TRBD1. V lost 8 bases to trimming and J lost 7 bases; unmatched junction nucleotides: 5. CDR3 length: 13 residues. CDR1 and CDR2 (germline): LNHDA, SQIVND (reference sequence). The CDR3 bases are TGTGCCAGTGCGGGACAGGGAGGTGAAAAACTGTTTTTT. It encodes CASAGQGGEKLFF.

This rearrangement joins TRBV4-3 to TRBJ2-7; D is unclear. Trimming stripped 0 bases from V and 3 bases from J, with 12 bases between. The CDR3 runs 15 residues. Germline V gene sequence: CDR1 LGHNA, CDR2 YSLEER. The chain's CDR3 is CASSQDSDFSYEQYF. The CDR3 DNA follows: TGCGCCAGCAGCCAAGATTCAGACTTTAGCTACGAGCAGTACTTC.

This chain uses TRBV30 with TRBJ2-7; no clear D gene. CDR1 GTSNPN and CDR2 SVGIG come from the germline V gene (reference sequence). Trimming removed 0 bases from V and 4 bases from J, with 7 bases in between. The CDR3 has 12 amino acids. The CDR3 bases are TGTGCCTGGAGTGTACTCGGGTACGAGCAGTACTTC. It specifies CAWSVLGYEQYF.

The gene calls are TRBV7-2 and TRBJ2-3, with D perhaps TRBD1 or TRBD2 (6 bases each). Germline CDR1 and CDR2: SGHTA and FQGNSA. V dropped 1 base and J dropped 6 bases, with 8 bases sitting between them. This CDR3 comprises 13 residues. This chain's CDR3 is CASSLVGGDTQYF. The CDR3 region has the DNA TGTGCCAGCAGCTTAGTGGGGGGCGATACGCAGTATTTT.

This rearrangement joins TRBV25-1 to TRBJ1-2; a weak D match, TRBD1 (5 bases). The CDR3 loop spans 14 amino acids. Trimming took off 5 bases at V and 7 bases at J, with 17 bases between the two ends. The germline V gene has CDR1 MGHDK and CDR2 SYGVNS. The CDR3 DNA follows: TGTGCCAGCAGTTCCCTTGGGGGGGTTCGTGGCTACACCTTC. It encodes CASSSLGGVRGYTF.

CDR3 DNA: TGTGCCAGCAAAGGGACTAGCGGGAGTTTCGACGAGCAGTACTTC. Its protein product is CASKGTSGSFDEQYF. The chain has TRBV6-6 and TRBJ2-5; 14 bases agree with TRBD2. The J call is in doubt because the DNA end fits TRBJ2-7 better. Germline CDR1 and CDR2: MNHNY and SVGAGI (reference sequence). This CDR3 has 15 residues.

The V and J genes are TRBV21-1 and TRBJ2-3; the table gives TRBD2 as D, unverified against the DNA. TRBV21-1 represents a pseudogene. The CDR3 is 16 residues long. Written as DNA, the CDR3 is TGTGCCAGCAGCATAGCTTCGGAGCGGGGGGTAGATACGCAGTATTTT. Its protein is CASSIASERGVDTQYF.

This chain links TRBV7-2 with TRBJ1-2, with unresolved D. With 3 bases removed from V and 4 bases from J, the gap between germline ends came to 6 bases. Looked up from germline, CDR1 is SGHTA and CDR2 is FQGNSA. The CDR3 consists of 12 residues. CDR3 in amino acids: CASSFLGYGYTF. In nucleotides, the CDR3 is TGTGCCAGCAGCTTCCTAGGCTATGGCTACACCTTC.

The CDR3 DNA sequence: TGTGCCAGCAGCTCGGGACAGGGGGCCAACACCGGGGAGCTGTTTTTT. It is translated as CASSSGQGANTGELFF. This sequence joins TRBV5-4 and TRBJ2-2, with TRBD1 matching 12 bases. The CDR3 is 16 residues long. Per germline, CDR1 SGHNT and CDR2 YYREEE (reference sequence). Unmatched junction bases numbered 2, after V lost 3 bases and J lost 2 bases.

The chain links TRBV7-6 to TRBJ1-5; TRBD1 is a possible D gene (5 bases). The CDR3 loop spans 14 amino acids. V was pared by 4 bases and J by 6 bases, with 13 bases between. Germline lookup yields CDR1 SGHVS and CDR2 FNYEAQ. The CDR3 nucleotides read TGTGCCAGCAGCTCCTGGGAGGGGACTCAGCCCCAGCATTTT. Translating it yields CASSSWEGTQPQHF.

CDR3 sequence reads: CASRKAGREGNEQFF. In DNA, the CDR3 is TGTGCCAGCAGAAAAGCGGGAAGGGAGGGGAATGAGCAGTTCTTC. This chain connects TRBV2 to TRBJ2-1, with 7 bases identical to TRBD2. Germline V lookup: CDR1 SNHLY, CDR2 FYNNEI. V shed 6 bases and J 7 bases; nucleotides not matched to a gene: 12. The CDR3 loop spans 15 amino acids.

The rearrangement links TRBV7-3 to TRBJ1-1; D possibly corresponds to TRBD1 (5 bases). With 0 bases removed from V and 1 base from J, the gap between germline ends came to 6 bases. In germline, CDR1 is SGHTA, CDR2 FQGTGA. This CDR3 contains 14 residues. CDR3 nucleotide sequence: TGTGCCAGCAGCTTAACGGGACCGAACACTGAAGCTTTCTTT. This translates into CASSLTGPNTEAFF.

The chain joins TRBV29-1 to TRBJ2-5; TRBD2 matches at 7 bases. Germline assignment: CDR1 SQVTM and CDR2 ANQGSEA. There are 14 residues in the CDR3. With V trimmed by 6 bases and J by 1 base, 8 bases remained unmatched. CDR3 in DNA: TGCAGCGTCGCCGCCAGCGGGGCCCAAGAGACCCAGTACTTC. This encodes CSVAASGAQETQYF.

The V call is TRBV30, the J call TRBJ1-2; the match to TRBD1 covers 7 bases. V shed 7 bases, J shed 4 bases, and the junction held 6 bases outside the gene matches. Germline V gene sequence: CDR1 GTSNPN, CDR2 SVGIG (reference sequence). The CDR3 is 12 residues long. The CDR3 loop reads CAFRGAGYGYTF. In DNA form, the CDR3 reads TGTGCCTTCAGGGGGGCTGGCTATGGCTACACCTTC.

This chain connects TRBV5-1 to TRBJ2-5; 13 bases align to TRBD2. V lost 4 bases and J lost 2; bases outside the gene matches: 5. The CDR3 sequence is 16 residues long. CDR1 is SGHRS and CDR2 is YFSETQ in the germline V gene. The chain's CDR3 is CASSPGLAGRQETQYF. The CDR3, as DNA: TGCGCCAGCAGCCCGGGACTAGCGGGGAGACAAGAGACCCAGTACTTC.

This clone was counted a few times. This chain links TRBV7-3 with TRBJ2-6, with TRBD1 matching over 8 bases. Per the germline V gene, CDR1 is SGHTA and CDR2 is FQGTGA. The trim removed 3 bases at V and 0 bases at J, leaving 4 bases unmatched. This CDR3 region has 17 residues. DNA for the CDR3: TGTGCCAGCAGCTTGGGACAGGTCTTCTCTGGGGCCAACGTCCTGACTTTC. Its protein is CASSLGQVFSGANVLTF.

The chain uses TRBV29-1 and TRBJ1-2, with a tentative D call TRBD1 (6 bases). The CDR3 runs to 12 residues. Deletions cut 4 bases from V and 8 bases from J, with 14 bases between. Germline CDR1 is SQVTM and CDR2 is ANQGSEA. CDR3 nucleotides: TGCAGCGTTGCTCTAGCTAGGGGGGGCTACACCTTC. The encoded protein is CSVALARGGYTF.

The chain carries TRBV4-3 and TRBJ2-7; TRBD2 matches at 12 bases. CDR1 and CDR2 from the germline V gene are LGHNA and YSLEER. This CDR3 comprises 15 residues. V lost 3 bases, J lost 0 bases, and 0 bases stayed unmatched. The CDR3 nucleotides are TGCGCCAGCAGCCAGGGACTAGCGGGCTCCTACGAGCAGTACTTC. Its protein product is CASSQGLAGSYEQYF.

V gene TRBV19 combines with J gene TRBJ2-7; the D is unclear. V lost 5 bases and J 3 bases, leaving 8 bases between the germline ends. Germline V gene sequence: CDR1 LNHDA, CDR2 SQIVND (reference sequence). The CDR3 has 12 amino acids. The CDR3: CASSVTSYEQYF. DNA of the CDR3: TGTGCCAGTAGTGTCACAAGCTACGAGCAGTACTTC. Based on the CDR3 plus reference TRBV19 and TRBJ2-7, the full variable domain is DGGITQSPKYLFRKEGQNVTLSCEQNLNHDAMYWYRQDPGQGLRLIYYSQIVNDFQKGDIAEGYSVSREKKESFPLTVTSAQKNPTAFYLCASSVTSYEQYFGPGTRLTVT.